This T cell receptor (beta chain) was recovered during a study of metastatic and nonmetastatic thyroid tumors. Overall study: The study looked at repertoires side by side in blood and in tumor or nodule tissue from malignant and benign thyroid patients. Broader study findings: Reported TCR beta diversity, measured in blood and tumor, was significantly higher for malignant thyroid tumors than for benign nodules.

Original handling: Researchers built a distant-metastasis classifier for papillary thyroid cancer that drew on CDR3 differences across clinicopathological groups. TCRdb re-called the PCR reads through MiXCR. Clone size and V and J calls follow TCRdb, not the original study. The table lists about 19,000 clones, 16% of them singletons. At least ten counts were recorded for this clone. Its antigen is still unknown. Thyroid surgery had not been preceded by any treatment in any patient. The origin of this receptor is a male donor with papillary thyroid cancer or a benign thyroid nodule (not recorded which). Some clones in this sample may be carry-over from other donors' samples. The sample taken for sequencing was blood.

CDR3 in DNA: TGTGCCAGCAGGGACTACTACGAGCAGTACTTC. Its translation: CASRDYYEQYF. This chain uses TRBV6-2 or TRBV6-3 with TRBJ2-7, with D possibly TRBD2 on 6 matching bases. V lost 6 bases and J lost 3, with 6 bases in between. CDR1 is MNHEY and CDR2 is SVGEGT in the germline V gene. There are 11 residues in the CDR3.